The 3 T cell receptor beta chains below come from one sample, sequenced in a study of blood T cell repertoires in COVID-19. Profiling relied on immunoSEQ multiplex PCR, and the TCRdb table lists in-frame clones only, not all of them. The data hold about 670,000 clones, with about 90% observed a single time. Specimen: peripheral blood. These receptors were obtained from a woman between 18 and 29 years old with acute or convalescent COVID-19.

The chain is built from TRBV24-1 and TRBJ2-1; D might be TRBD1 (7 bases). Trimming took off 5 bases at V and 10 bases at J, with 17 bases between the two ends. Germline CDR1 reads KGHDR; CDR2 reads SFDVKD. The CDR3 extends over 14 amino acids. In nucleotides, the CDR3 is TGTGCCACCAGTGGCGCGACAGGGACTCTGGAGCAGTTCTTC. Translating gives CATSGATGTLEQFF.

The V and J genes are TRBV5-1 and TRBJ1-1; weak D call: TRBD1 (6 bases). Germline CDR1 reads SGHRS; CDR2 reads YFSETQ. The CDR3 contains 17 residues. The V gene lost 2 bases and the J gene lost 1 base, with 18 bases spanning the gap. CDR3 bases: TGCGCCAGCAGCTTTGGACCCCAGGGGCGGCGGAACACTGAAGCTTTCTTT. Translating it yields CASSFGPQGRRNTEAFF.

V gene TRBV7-2 combines with J gene TRBJ1-3, with D perhaps matching TRBD1 (5 bases). The CDR3 length is 15 residues. CDR1 and CDR2 (germline): SGHTA, FQGNSA. V dropped 5 bases and J dropped 4 bases, with 15 bases sitting between them. The CDR3 loop reads CASSLPGLAGNTIYF. In DNA form, the CDR3 reads TGTGCCAGCAGCCTCCCGGGACTGGCCGGAAACACCATATATTTT.